A selection of T cell receptor beta chains follows, all from one sample in a study of T-cell reconstitution after alpha-beta-depleted transplantation in children. TCRdb passed the PCR reads through MiXCR, listing each CDR3 protein once. Of more than 400,000 distinct CDR3 sequences listed, around 46% are singletons. The input for sequencing was PBMCs, taken before TCRalphabeta/CD19-depleted stem cell transplant. These receptors all come from a girl aged 2 to 10 with aplastic anemia, due to receive a stem cell transplant. The CDR3 runs from the conserved cysteine through the conserved F or W. D genes are given only for firm matches. Expanded clones get a size class; other rows say once, few or many, or leave the size out.

J gene | clone size | D gene | V gene | CDR3 DNA | CDR3 protein
TRBJ2-1 | - | - | TRBV14 | TGCGCCAGCAGCCTCGCCGGGACCCTGGCTAAGGAGCAGTTCTTC | CASSLAGTLAKEQFF
TRBJ2-1 | many | TRBD2 | TRBV7-9 | TGTGCCAGCAGCTTAGCGGGGAGCGGGAGCTCCTACAATGAGCAGTTCTTC | CASSLAGSGSSYNEQFF
TRBJ2-2 | many | - | TRBV20-1 | TGCAGTGCTAGTAACAGGGCGAACACCGGGGAGCTGTTTTTT | CSASNRANTGELFF
TRBJ1-6 | - | - | TRBV20-1 | TGCAGTGCTAGAGATTGGGGCTCACCCCTCCACTTT | CSARDWGSPLHF
TRBJ2-7 | few | - | TRBV6-1 | TGTGCCAGTGCTCCAACAGGGTCTTGCTACGAGCAGTACTTC | CASAPTGSCYEQYF
TRBJ1-1 | - | TRBD1 | TRBV28 | TGTGCCAGCAGCCGCAGGACAGGATGGGGCACTGAAGCTTTCTTT | CASSRRTGWGTEAFF
TRBJ2-7 | - | TRBD2 | TRBV7-2 | TGTGCCAGCAGACCCGGGACTAGGAACTACGAGCAGTACTTC | CASRPGTRNYEQYF
TRBJ1-5 | - | - | TRBV12-3/TRBV12-4 | TGTGCCAGCAGTTTCAGGAGTCAGCCCCAGCATTTT | CASSFRSQPQHF
TRBJ2-3 | few | TRBD2 | TRBV20-1 | TGCAGTGCTCTCGGAATAGCGGGAGGGATAGATACGCAGTATTTT | CSALGIAGGIDTQYF
TRBJ2-1 | - | - | TRBV6-5 | TGTGCCAGCAGTTACTCGTGGGAATCCTACAATGAGCAGTTCTTC | CASSYSWESYNEQFF
TRBJ2-3 | - | TRBD1 | TRBV5-5 | TGTGCCAGCAGCTGGGACAGGGGGCCGACAGATACGCAGTATTTT | CASSWDRGPTDTQYF
TRBJ2-7 | - | - | TRBV20-1 | TGCAGTTCCACGCTACCCCTCGGGGACTACGAGCAGTACTTC | CSSTLPLGDYEQYF
TRBJ1-5 | - | - | TRBV7-2 | TGTGCCAGCGCCTCCCCTAGTCAGCCCCAGCATTTT | CASASPSQPQHF
TRBJ2-7 | - | TRBD2 | TRBV4-1 | TGCGCCAGCAGCCAAGTACTAGCGGGGGACTCCTACGAGCAGTACTTC | CASSQVLAGDSYEQYF
TRBJ2-3 | many | - | TRBV20-1 | TGCAGTGCTAGAGGGCAGGGGGAGGTCACAGATACGCAGTATTTT | CSARGQGEVTDTQYF
TRBJ2-1 | - | - | TRBV29-1 | TGCAGCGGGTTTAGAGGTGAGCAGTTCTTC | CSGFRGEQFF
TRBJ2-7 | - | - | TRBV28 | TGTGCCAGCAGTTTATTAGGTGTAACCTACGAGCAGTACTTC | CASSLLGVTYEQYF
TRBJ2-6 | - | - | TRBV5-1 | TGCGCCAGCAGCTTGACAGGAATCGCCTCTGGGGCCAACGTCCTGACTTTC | CASSLTGIASGANVLTF
TRBJ2-1 | many | TRBD2 | TRBV20-1 | TGCAGTGCTAAGAGGGGACTAGCGGAATACAATGAGCAGTTCTTC | CSAKRGLAEYNEQFF
TRBJ2-7 | - | TRBD1 | TRBV7-9 | TGTGCCAGCAGCCCGGACAGGGTACCGTACGAGCAGTACTTC | CASSPDRVPYEQYF
TRBJ2-6 | - | TRBD1 | TRBV28 | TGTGCCAGCAGGGTCGACAGGGGTTACTCTGGGGCCAACGTCCTGACTTTC | CASRVDRGYSGANVLTF
TRBJ2-2 | - | - | TRBV12-3/TRBV12-4 | TGTGCCAGCAGTTCCAGGGGTTCCGGGGAGCTGTTTTTT | CASSSRGSGELFF
TRBJ2-7 | few | TRBD1 | TRBV28 | TGTGCCAGCACCCGGGACAGCGTAAGATACGAGCAGTACTTC | CASTRDSVRYEQYF
TRBJ2-7 | - | TRBD2 | TRBV30 | TGTGCCTGGACTCCCAATAGCGGGAGAGAGCAGTACTTC | CAWTPNSGREQYF
TRBJ1-1 | few | - | TRBV12-3/TRBV12-4 | TGTGCCAGCAGTTTCAAAAAGGGGGGCCTCCTCTTTTTCCACACTGAAGCTTTCTTT | CASSFKKGGLLFFHTEAFF
TRBJ1-1 | - | TRBD1 | TRBV5-5 | TGTGCCAGCAGCTTAGTAGGGGACAGGGGGCGAGGAACTTTCTTT | CASSLVGDRGRGTFF
TRBJ2-3 | many | TRBD1 | TRBV25-1 | TGTGCCAGCAAGAGGACAGGGCGCACAGATACGCAGTATTTT | CASKRTGRTDTQYF
TRBJ2-3 | few | - | TRBV28 | TGTGCCAGCATAAACTCTAGCACAGATACGCAGTATTTT | CASINSSTDTQYF
TRBJ2-5 | - | - | TRBV5-1 | TGCGCCAGCAGCTCGGCGAGAGAACTCCAAGAGACCCAGTACTTC | CASSSARELQETQYF
TRBJ2-7 | - | TRBD2 | TRBV7-9 | TGTGCCAGCAGCTCAGCGGGGGGCAATTGGGAGCAGTACTTC | CASSSAGGNWEQYF
TRBJ2-7 | - | - | TRBV5-5 | TGTGCCAGCAGCTTGTCGACGGGGGAGGCCTACGAGCAGTACTTC | CASSLSTGEAYEQYF
TRBJ2-1 | - | TRBD2 | TRBV7-8 | TGTGCCAGCCGTAGCGGGGAGTCATTCAATGAGCAGTTCTTC | CASRSGESFNEQFF
TRBJ2-3 | - | TRBD1 | TRBV27 | TGTGCCAGCAGTTGGACAGGGCACTACACAGATACGCAGTATTTT | CASSWTGHYTDTQYF
TRBJ2-1 | few | TRBD2 | TRBV2 | TGTGCCAGCGGACTAGCGGGAGGGCCGTCGATGCAGTTCTTC | CASGLAGGPSMQFF
TRBJ2-5 | - | TRBD2 | TRBV12-3/TRBV12-4 | TGTGCCAGCAGGGGACTAGCGGGAGAGGTCCCCCAAGAGACCCAGTACTTC | CASRGLAGEVPQETQYF